This T cell receptor beta chain was identified in a study of tumor and adjacent non-tumor tissue in lung cancer. Concerning this clonotype: Its target is unknown. Relative to the germline gene, one junction end is altered; a read error may explain this.

The length of the CDR3 is 15 residues. Germline CDR1 reads MNHEY; CDR2 reads SVGEGT. This sample's RNA came from whole unsorted tissue. This non-tumor lung sample came from over 3 cm beyond the tumor edge. A modified ARM-PCR protocol with three rounds of nested PCR amplified TCRbeta. One entry per CDR3 protein, called by TCRdb with MiXCR from the multiplex PCR reads. The repertoire includes more than 35,000 distinct CDR3 sequences, approximately 60% of them detected once, and around 20% sits in the top ten. Study-wide results and limits: Top 100 clones took a larger repertoire share in normal lung. Tumor tissue had significantly higher TCR diversity than normal lung.

Sequencing was carried out using distant non-tumor lung tissue. The TCR comes from a middle-aged woman with non-small cell lung cancer. V gene TRBV6-2 or TRBV6-3 combines with J gene TRBJ2-7; tentative D call: TRBD1 (6 bases). The CDR3 region is CASRIDRSHSYDQYF. CDR3 bases: TGTGCCAGCAGGATAGACAGGTCACACAGCTACGATCAGTACTTC.